These 15 T cell receptor beta chains share one sample of origin, sequenced in a study of early T cells in non-severe SARS-CoV-2 infection. Each CDR3 protein is one row after TCRdb ran MiXCR on the 5' RACE reads. The repertoire has 45,000 or so distinct CDR3 sequences, 23% of them found once; the top ten carry approximately 4.4%. The source was whole blood, collected at baseline. All receptors derive from an adult who was a healthcare worker with PCR-confirmed SARS-CoV-2 infection or an uninfected control (not recorded which).

The V and J genes are TRBV6-2 or TRBV6-3 and TRBJ1-5, with D hard to call. This CDR3 has 15 amino acids. Germline V lookup: CDR1 MNHEY, CDR2 SVGEGT. V dropped 0 bases and J dropped 2 bases, with 8 bases sitting between them. The CDR3 nucleotides are TGTGCCAGCAGTTACTCGAGACGGGGCAATCAGCCCCAGCATTTT. This translates into CASSYSRRGNQPQHF.

This rearrangement joins TRBV6-6 to TRBJ2-7; 10 bases line up with TRBD2. Germline loops: CDR1 MNHNY, CDR2 SVGAGI (reference sequence). The CDR3 is 13 residues long. Losses at the gene ends were 8 bases for V and 4 bases for J; bases not matched to a gene: 5. The CDR3 sequence is CASRTSGVYEQYF. The CDR3 DNA reads as TGTGCCAGCCGTACTAGCGGGGTGTACGAGCAGTACTTC.

This chain connects TRBV7-2 to TRBJ2-5; TRBD2 might be the D (5 bases). Looked up from germline, CDR1 is SGHTA and CDR2 is FQGNSA. Trimming left V 5 bases short and J 4 bases short, with 14 bases between. The CDR3 is 14 amino acids. The CDR3 is CASSPGVARETQYF. The DNA for the CDR3 is TGTGCCAGCAGCCCCGGGGTAGCGAGAGAGACCCAGTACTTC.

This clonotype came up many times. The V call is TRBV6-2 or TRBV6-3, the J call TRBJ2-1; D unclear. CDR3 length equals 14 residues. The V and J ends lost 6 bases and 12 bases respectively, with 21 bases between them. Per the germline V gene, CDR1 is MNHEY and CDR2 is SVGEGT. CDR3 residues: CASRGPTPLFGQFF. The CDR3 bases are TGTGCCAGCAGAGGCCCCACTCCCCTCTTTGGGCAGTTCTTC.

J is TRBJ1-2 and V is TRBV27; D not certain. Germline loops: CDR1 MNHEY, CDR2 SMNVEV (reference sequence). Trimming shortened V by 6 bases and J by 2 bases, and 10 bases separated the two germline ends. The CDR3 runs to 13 residues. The CDR3 is CASSHGLNYGYTF. The CDR3 nucleotides are TGTGCCAGCAGCCACGGACTGAACTATGGCTACACCTTC.

This rearrangement joins TRBV5-4 to TRBJ1-2, with TRBD1 as a possible D gene (6 bases). The V end was cut by 5 bases, the J end by 0 bases, with 17 bases between. CDR1 is SGHNT and CDR2 is YYREEE in the germline V gene (reference sequence). CDR3 length: 16 amino acids. CDR3 nucleotides: TGTGCCAGCAGTTCATCCGGGACACAAGCTAACTATGGCTACACCTTC. It codes for CASSSSGTQANYGYTF.

J is TRBJ2-1 and V is TRBV9; 7 bases fit TRBD1. This CDR3 region has 15 residues. The V gene's germline CDR1 is SGDLS and CDR2 YYNGEE. With V trimmed by 4 bases and J by 3 bases, 7 bases remained unmatched. The CDR3 DNA follows: TGTGCCAGCAGCATAGGGGACAGCTTCTACAATGAGCAGTTCTTC. It is translated as CASSIGDSFYNEQFF.

The chain uses TRBV5-1 and TRBJ1-4; D gene uncertain. Trimming took off 0 bases at V and 7 bases at J, with 10 bases between the two ends. The CDR3 is made up of 14 amino acids. CDR1 SGHRS and CDR2 YFSETQ come from the germline V gene. The CDR3 is CASSLGQVGEKLFF. DNA of the CDR3: TGCGCCAGCAGCTTGGGCCAGGTTGGTGAAAAACTGTTTTTT. Variable domain in full (rest from reference TRBV5-1 and TRBJ1-4): KAGVTQTPRYLIKTRGQQVTLSCSPISGHRSVSWYQQTPGQGLQFLFEYFSETQRNKGNFPGRFSGRQFSNSRSEMNVSTLELGDSALYLCASSLGQVGEKLFFGSGTQLSVL.

The rearrangement joins TRBV5-1 to TRBJ2-2, with D tentatively TRBD1 (6 bases). The CDR3 extends over 13 amino acids. The germline V and J ends were trimmed by 0 bases and 6 bases, with 6 bases remaining between them. CDR1 SGHRS and CDR2 YFSETQ come from the germline V gene. The CDR3 here is CASSLEGAGELFF. The CDR3 DNA is TGCGCCAGCAGCTTGGAGGGGGCCGGGGAGCTGTTTTTT.

In the case of this clonotype: One end of the junction is discordant with germline, which a read error may explain. The genes are TRBV3-1 and TRBJ2-7; the D gene is possibly TRBD2 (5 bases). Germline CDR1 and CDR2: LGHDT and YNNKEL (reference sequence). This CDR3 is built from 12 residues. The chain's CDR3 is CASTQTGFEQYF. As DNA, the CDR3 is TGTGCCAGCACCCAAACGGGATTCGAGCAGTACTTC.

The genes are TRBV29-1 and TRBJ2-5, with D possibly matching TRBD2 (6 bases). There are 15 residues in the CDR3. Germline CDR1 SQVTM, CDR2 ANQGSEA. Trimming took off 8 bases at V and 5 bases at J, with 24 bases between the two ends. CDR3: CSQGSGLQGSETQYF. In DNA, the CDR3 is TGCAGCCAAGGTTCGGGACTTCAGGGTTCGGAGACCCAGTACTTC.

The chain links TRBV4-2 to TRBJ1-2; D unclear. Germline CDR1 is LGHNA and CDR2 is YNFKEQ. Trimming shortened V by 0 bases and J by 4 bases, and 6 bases separated the two germline ends. The CDR3 length is 13 residues. CDR3 in DNA: TGTGCCAGCAGCCAAGAGGGAACCTATGGCTACACCTTC. Amino acids: CASSQEGTYGYTF.

This clonotype occurred a few times. The chain joins TRBV12-3 or TRBV12-4 to TRBJ1-4; 10 nucleotides line up with TRBD1. J lost 6 bases, V lost 6 bases, and 4 bases had no gene match. The CDR3 runs 14 residues. CDR3 DNA sequence: TGTGCCAGCAGCACCGGGACAGGGGATGAAAAACTGTTTTTT. Translating gives CASSTGTGDEKLFF.

The chain joins TRBV21-1 to TRBJ1-4; the table's D call TRBD1 went unverified against the DNA. TRBV21-1 is labeled a pseudogene. The CDR3 extends over 15 amino acids. The CDR3 nucleotides read TGTGCCAGCAGCTGGCCCAGGGCGGGGGGCAAAAAACTGTTTTTT. Its protein product is CASSWPRAGGKKLFF.

The sample holds a few counts of this clonotype. The V and J genes are TRBV3-1 and TRBJ1-5; D uncertain. The CDR3 loop spans 14 amino acids. Between the trimmed V and J ends, which lost 1 base and 7 bases, there was a span of 11 bases. Germline CDR1 is LGHDT and CDR2 is YNNKEL (reference sequence). The CDR3 DNA reads as TGTGCCAGCAGCCAAGGGCCGGGGAGCCAGCCCCAGCATTTT. This codes for CASSQGPGSQPQHF.